This T cell receptor beta chain comes out of a study of OX40 agonist ivuxolimab in advanced cancers. Across the study: Ivuxolimab, an antibody acting as an agonist of OX40 (CD134), was used to treat patients. Cohort: 65% to 90% men, mean age about 60, aged about 20 to 90. Regarding the study as a whole: The authors did not determine the antigen specificity of the expanded peripheral T cells.

Using immunoSEQ multiplex PCR, the repertoire was profiled, and TCRdb retains in-frame clones only, with some absent. The data contain around 100,000 clones, about 90% of them singletons. CDR3 length: 16 residues. Germline CDR1 SGHAT, CDR2 FQNNGV. Between the trimmed V and J ends, which lost 1 base and 0 bases, there was a span of 13 bases. With regard to this clone: Its antigen is as yet unknown.

If patients had autoimmune disease history or systemic immunosuppression, they were excluded. The clonotype originates from an adult with an advanced solid tumor such as melanoma, head and neck, liver or kidney cancer. This chain links TRBV11-2 with TRBJ2-7; a possible D gene is TRBD2 (5 bases). The input for sequencing was CD4+ or CD8+ T cells sorted from blood, taken in a trial of the OX40 agonist ivuxolimab. In DNA, the CDR3 is TGTGCCAGCAGCTTAGCGGCGGGCCTAAGCTCCTACGAGCAGTACTTC. Its protein is CASSLAAGLSSYEQYF.